These T cell receptor beta chains were read from a single sample in a study of blood T cell repertoires in COVID-19. The assay was immunoSEQ multiplex PCR, and TCRdb's table has in-frame clones only and misses some. The data hold 95,000 to 100,000 clones, with approximately 84% observed a single time. The sample was peripheral blood. The receptor set was obtained from a woman aged 55-70 years with acute or convalescent COVID-19. Each CDR3 is given with its conserved first and last residue. D genes are given only for firm matches. Clone size is stated in some rows and not others, as once, few, many or a class when expanded.

D: -; size: -; J: TRBJ2-1; V: TRBV2; DNA: TGTGCCAGCAGTGTAGGTGGGGCTGGCAATGAGCAGTTCTTC; CDR3: CASSVGGAGNEQFF
D: -; size: -; J: TRBJ2-5; V: TRBV5-1; DNA: TGCGCCAGCAGCTTGGGGGTCGGGGGGCGAGAGACCCAGTACTTC; CDR3: CASSLGVGGRETQYF
D: -; size: -; J: TRBJ1-2; V: TRBV5-5; DNA: TGTGCCAGCAGCTTGGAAATTACGGGGATTTCAGGCTACACCTTC; CDR3: CASSLEITGISGYTF
D: TRBD2; size: once; J: TRBJ2-1; V: TRBV2; DNA: TGTGCCAGCAGGGGGACTAGCGGGTCTTACAATGAGCAGTTCTTC; CDR3: CASRGTSGSYNEQFF
D: -; size: few; J: TRBJ1-2; V: TRBV3-1/TRBV3-2; DNA: TGTGCCAGCAGCCAAGATAGTGGGGCCCCATACTATGGCTACACCTTC; CDR3: CASSQDSGAPYYGYTF
D: TRBD1; size: -; J: TRBJ1-4; V: TRBV14; DNA: TGTGCCAGCAGCGCGTGGACAGGGCTTACAACTAATGAAAAACTGTTTTTT; CDR3: CASSAWTGLTTNEKLFF
D: -; size: -; J: TRBJ1-2; V: TRBV15; DNA: TGTGCCACCAGCCCAGTGGGGGGGATCCATGGCTACACCTTC; CDR3: CATSPVGGIHGYTF
D: -; size: -; J: TRBJ1-1; V: TRBV7-9; DNA: TGTGCCAGCAGCTCACGTGGAGGGTATGGAGCTTTCTTT; CDR3: CASSSRGGYGAFF
D: TRBD1; size: -; J: TRBJ1-3; V: TRBV5-1; DNA: TGCGCCAGCAGCTTGTCTGGACAGGGACGAAACACCATATATTTT; CDR3: CASSLSGQGRNTIYF
D: -; size: -; J: TRBJ2-2; V: TRBV5-1; DNA: TGCGCCAGCAGCTCCCAGGGGACCGGGGAGCTGTTTTTT; CDR3: CASSSQGTGELFF
D: TRBD1; size: -; J: TRBJ2-2; V: TRBV10-3; DNA: TGTGCCATCAGAGAGGGACAGGGGATCGGGGAGCTGTTTTTT; CDR3: CAIREGQGIGELFF
D: -; size: -; J: TRBJ2-7; V: TRBV9; DNA: TGTGCCAGCAGCGTAGGGTCCGAGTACGAGCAGTACTTC; CDR3: CASSVGSEYEQYF
D: TRBD1; size: -; J: TRBJ2-3; V: TRBV6-5; DNA: TGTGCCAGCGCCGGGACAGCTAGCACAGATACGCAGTATTTT; CDR3: CASAGTASTDTQYF
D: TRBD2; size: -; J: TRBJ2-7; V: TRBV29-1; DNA: TGCAGCGGTAGCGGGACCTCCTACGAGCAGTACTTC; CDR3: CSGSGTSYEQYF
D: -; size: -; J: TRBJ2-3; V: TRBV2; DNA: TGTGCCAGCATGGGGACTAGCACAGATACGCAGTATTTT; CDR3: CASMGTSTDTQYF
D: TRBD1; size: -; J: TRBJ1-2; V: TRBV11-2; DNA: TGTGCCAGCAGCCGCACAGGGGTCGGCTACACCTTC; CDR3: CASSRTGVGYTF
D: -; size: -; J: TRBJ1-4; V: TRBV28; DNA: TGTGCCAGCAGTTTATCGGGCGGGATAGGGTCCCCTAGAGAAAAACTGTTTTTT; CDR3: CASSLSGGIGSPREKLFF
D: TRBD1; size: once; J: TRBJ2-3; V: TRBV28; DNA: TGTGCCAGCAGAACAGGGGCCCCCACAGATACGCAGTATTTT; CDR3: CASRTGAPTDTQYF
D: -; size: -; J: TRBJ1-6; V: TRBV7-3; DNA: TGTGCCAGCAGCCTGCACAGGACTAATTCACCCCTCCACTTT; CDR3: CASSLHRTNSPLHF
D: TRBD1; size: -; J: TRBJ2-7; V: TRBV2; DNA: TGTGCCAGCAGGAGGGACAGGGGGCCTGGAGAGCAGTACTTC; CDR3: CASRRDRGPGEQYF
D: TRBD1; size: once; J: TRBJ2-7; V: TRBV5-1; DNA: TGCGCCAGCAGCTCAAGATTGGGACAGTTTGGCTCCTACGAGCAGTACTTC; CDR3: CASSSRLGQFGSYEQYF
D: TRBD1; size: -; J: TRBJ2-1; V: TRBV7-3; DNA: TGTGCCAGCAGCTTAGAATCGGGACAGCCATCGGGGAATGAGCAGTTCTTC; CDR3: CASSLESGQPSGNEQFF
D: -; size: few; J: TRBJ2-3; V: TRBV7-2; DNA: TGTGCCAGCAGCTTGGGGGCCAAAGATACGCAGTATTTT; CDR3: CASSLGAKDTQYF
D: -; size: -; J: TRBJ1-1; V: TRBV11-2; DNA: TGTGCCAGCAGCTTAGCCCTGGGGCAGAACACTGAAGCTTTCTTT; CDR3: CASSLALGQNTEAFF
D: -; size: -; J: TRBJ1-6; V: TRBV5-4; DNA: TGTGCCAGCACCGGCGGGGGAGGGAATTCACCCCTCCACTTT; CDR3: CASTGGGGNSPLHF
D: TRBD1; size: -; J: TRBJ2-5; V: TRBV27; DNA: TGTGCCAGCTGCCCTTCCCCGTGGACAGGGGGTGAGACCCAGTACTTC; CDR3: CASCPSPWTGGETQYF
D: -; size: -; J: TRBJ1-1; V: TRBV6-5; DNA: TGTGCCAGCAGTTACGGGGCAGGGAAGGGGACTGAAGCTTTCTTT; CDR3: CASSYGAGKGTEAFF
D: TRBD2; size: -; J: TRBJ2-3; V: TRBV25-1; DNA: TGTGCCAGCAGACCCCCGACTAGCGCAGATACGCAGTATTTT; CDR3: CASRPPTSADTQYF
D: -; size: -; J: TRBJ2-3; V: TRBV2; DNA: TGTGCCAGCAGTGGACAGAGCACAGATACGCAGTATTTT; CDR3: CASSGQSTDTQYF